Below, one TCR beta chain is given with its context. No cognate antigen has been identified for it. No per-base quality is available; no much larger clone lies one base away. Uncultured naive and memory CD4+ T cell DNA received deep-resolution immunoSEQ TCR-beta sequencing. From the authors' description of their analysis: During preprocessing, nonproductive sequences were removed, as were CDR3s that did not start with C, did not end with F or W, or were shorter than 7 amino acids. Cultured and uncultured naive and memory CD4+ repertoires were searched for CDR3s previously identified as spike- and CEF-reactive. Pairwise Levenshtein distance, computed with the stringdist R package after three terminal residues were trimmed from each end, was used as the measure of CDR3 homology. The immuneACCESS repertoire file appears here via TCRdb, limited to in-frame rearrangements. These files lack a portion of the clones; in checked studies, under half of the deficit traces to unresolved V genes, and the cause of the others is not known. For V, J and clone size, that table is used; D and trimming come from the DNA. The sample includes around 54,000 clones, with roughly 94% observed a single time. Around 0.4% of the sample comes from the top ten.

The data derive from a study of CD4 T cells in relation to SARS-CoV-2 and coronaviruses (dated by TCRdb to the early 2020s). The study in broad terms: Across all 12 patients in the full convalescent cohort, ages ranged from roughly 21 to 75 years, with a median of 38. Of the approximately 12 convalescent patients, 8 were male and 4 were female, and two of the subjects were Hispanic. Shared crossreactive spike epitopes were mapped to their HLA restriction using patient-derived lymphoblastoid cell lines. Memory CD4+ T cell crossreactivity between SARS-CoV-2 and common cold coronavirus spike proteins was assessed at the TCR clonotype level in the study. The Adaptive Biotechnologies TCR-sequencing kit was used for samples from a few pre-COVID donors and for the naive versus memory experiments, whereas the other data were Illumina-based. A different TCR-beta assay, based on Illumina, was used to sequence expansion assays from other donors in the study.

To separate naive from memory CD4+ T cells, cryopreserved PBMCs first underwent CD4 enrichment and then EasySep naive CD4+ T cell enrichment. Ficoll-Paque PLUS gradient centrifugation was used to isolate PBMCs from either whole blood or leukapheresis product. PBMCs were either cryopreserved at -140°C or used fresh in the expansion assay. The QIAamp Micro DNA Kit was used to extract genomic DNA from the CD4+ T cells. The CDR3 has 14 amino acids, counting the end cysteine and phenylalanine. Only the CDR3 DNA stays, 42 bases, in frame from base 1. At the junction V is shortened by 0 bases and J by 0 bases, with 6 bases in between. The germline V gene (reference sequence) yields SGHKS for CDR1 and YYEKEE for CDR2. General study outcomes and caveats: Memory CD4+ clonotypes crossrecognizing SARS-CoV-2 and at least one common cold coronavirus spike were found in 60% to 75% of donors. Sequencing naive versus memory cells indicated that the assay picks up memory recall responses, not primary responses primed during culture. Because the crossreactivity analysis focused on spike protein, crossreactivity against other viral proteins was not assessed. Small numbers of patients and of tested TCRs were a limitation of the study. No donor contributed both pre-pandemic and post-infection samples, which limited tracing the source of pre-existing responses. Crossreactive clones showed significantly weaker SARS-CoV-2-driven expansion than monoreactive clones, consistent with antigenic imprinting.

Sequencing used naive CD4+ T cells from PBMCs. Taken with the paper, the label for cell subset or site translates to: naive CD4+ T cells isolated by negative enrichment. This chain is built from TRBV5-5 and TRBJ2-5; the D assignment is uncertain and may be TRBD1 or TRBD2, with 5 bases supporting each. The sequence derives from an adult with COVID-19. The nucleotide sequence reads TGTGCCAGCAGCTTGGCGGGGCACCAAGAGACCCAGTACTTC. This sequence encodes CASSLAGHQETQYF.